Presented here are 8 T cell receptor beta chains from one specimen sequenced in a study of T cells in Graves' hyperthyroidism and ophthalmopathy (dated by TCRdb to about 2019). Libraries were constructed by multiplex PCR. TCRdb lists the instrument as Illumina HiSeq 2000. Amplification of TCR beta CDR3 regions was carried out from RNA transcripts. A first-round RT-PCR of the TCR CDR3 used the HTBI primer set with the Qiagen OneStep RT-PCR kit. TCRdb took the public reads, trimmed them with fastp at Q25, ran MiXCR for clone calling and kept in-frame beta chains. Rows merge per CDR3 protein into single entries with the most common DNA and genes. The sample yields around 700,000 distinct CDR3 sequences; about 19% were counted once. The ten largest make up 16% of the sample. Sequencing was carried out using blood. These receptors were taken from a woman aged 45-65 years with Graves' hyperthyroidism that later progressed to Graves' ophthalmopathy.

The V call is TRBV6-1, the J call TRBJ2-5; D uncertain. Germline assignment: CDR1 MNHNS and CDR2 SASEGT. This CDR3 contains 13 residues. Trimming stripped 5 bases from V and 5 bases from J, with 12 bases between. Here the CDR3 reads CASSLYLGETQYF. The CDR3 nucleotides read TGTGCCAGCAGTCTTTACCTAGGGGAGACCCAGTACTTC.

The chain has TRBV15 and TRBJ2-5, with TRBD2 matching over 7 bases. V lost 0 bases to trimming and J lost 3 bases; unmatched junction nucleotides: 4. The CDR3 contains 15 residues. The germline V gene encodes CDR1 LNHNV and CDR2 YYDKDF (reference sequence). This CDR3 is CATSRESGTEETQYF. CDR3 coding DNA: TGTGCCACCAGCAGAGAAAGCGGGACCGAAGAGACCCAGTACTTC. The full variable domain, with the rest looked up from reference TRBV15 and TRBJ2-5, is DAMVIQNPRYQVTQFGKPVTLSCSQTLNHNVMYWYQQKSSQAPKLLFHYYDKDFNNEADTPDNFQSRRPNTSFCFLDIRSPGLGDTAMYLCATSRESGTEETQYFGPGTRLLVL.

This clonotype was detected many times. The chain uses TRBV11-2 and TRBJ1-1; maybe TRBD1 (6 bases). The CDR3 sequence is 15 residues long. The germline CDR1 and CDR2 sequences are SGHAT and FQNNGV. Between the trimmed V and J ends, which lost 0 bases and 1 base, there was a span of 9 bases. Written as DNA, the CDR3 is TGTGCCAGCAGCTTAGATCGGACAGCGAACACTGAAGCTTTCTTT. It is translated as CASSLDRTANTEAFF.

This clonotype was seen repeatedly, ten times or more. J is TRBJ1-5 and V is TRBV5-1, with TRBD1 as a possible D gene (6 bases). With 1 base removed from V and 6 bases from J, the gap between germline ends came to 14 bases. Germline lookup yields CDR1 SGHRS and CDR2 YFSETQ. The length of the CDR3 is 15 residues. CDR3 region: CASSLSGAVGQPQHF. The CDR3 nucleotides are TGCGCCAGCAGCTTGTCAGGGGCTGTCGGTCAGCCCCAGCATTTT.

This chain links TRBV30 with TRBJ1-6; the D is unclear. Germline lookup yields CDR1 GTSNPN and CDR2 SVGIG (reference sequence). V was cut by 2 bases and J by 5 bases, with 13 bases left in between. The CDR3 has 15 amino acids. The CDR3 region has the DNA TGTGCCTGGAGTACGCGAACGTCTGATAATTCACCCCTCCACTTT. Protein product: CAWSTRTSDNSPLHF.

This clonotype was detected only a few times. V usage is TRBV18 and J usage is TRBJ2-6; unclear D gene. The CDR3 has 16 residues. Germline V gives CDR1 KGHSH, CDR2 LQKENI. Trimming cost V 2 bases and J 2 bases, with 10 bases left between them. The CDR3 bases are TGTGCCAGCTCACCAGGGCAATCCACTGGGGCCAACGTCCTGACTTTC. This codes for CASSPGQSTGANVLTF.

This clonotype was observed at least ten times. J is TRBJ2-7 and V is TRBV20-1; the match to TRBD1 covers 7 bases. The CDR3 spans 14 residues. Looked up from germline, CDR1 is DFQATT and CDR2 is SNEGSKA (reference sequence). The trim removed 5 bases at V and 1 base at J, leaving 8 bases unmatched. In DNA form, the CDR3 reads TGCAGTGCTTCGGACAGGACGATTTCCTACGAGCAGTACTTC. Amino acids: CSASDRTISYEQYF.

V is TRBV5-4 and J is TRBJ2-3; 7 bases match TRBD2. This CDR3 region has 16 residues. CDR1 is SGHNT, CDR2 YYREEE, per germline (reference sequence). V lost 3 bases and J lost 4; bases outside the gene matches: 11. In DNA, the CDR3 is TGTGCCAGCAGCTCCCCGGGCGGGGGTTTTGCAGATACGCAGTATTTT. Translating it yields CASSSPGGGFADTQYF.